This note documents a single TCR beta chain sequence. The antigen is unknown. Germline V gene data show CDR1 as SEHNR and CDR2 as FQNEAQ (reference sequence). V gave up 5 bases and J gave up 4 bases, with 5 bases separating them. CDR3 size: 12 residues. The protocol was immunoSEQ multiplex PCR, while the TCRdb copy is restricted to in-frame clones and leaves out a portion. The table lists about 150,000 clones, 87% of them singletons. This entry belongs to a study of T cell responses to AZD1222 COVID-19 vaccine. General study results and limits: Repertoires in all cases were sampled only once the peak T cell response had passed. Nearly half of spike-specific TCRs reportedly go after variant regions that carry no mutations.

It was second doses at about 4 or about 12 weeks that were pooled. Material: peripheral blood, obtained 28 days after the second AZD1222 dose. The sequence was collected from an adult who received the AZD1222 COVID-19 vaccine. The rearrangement uses TRBV7-9 and TRBJ2-2; D call uncertain. For the CDR3, the DNA is TGTGCCAGCAGCCATTCCACCGGGGAGCTGTTTTTT. Amino acids: CASSHSTGELFF.